This T cell receptor (beta chain) originates from a study of patients and donors after allogeneic stem cell transplantation (dated by TCRdb to about 2020). The V and J ends are trimmed by 1 base and 7 bases, leaving 11 bases between them. CDR1 MNHEY and CDR2 SVGAGI are derived from the germline V gene. The CDR3 spans 14 residues, from the cysteine through the phenylalanine. Here the CDR3 DNA is all that survives: 42 bases in frame from base 1. Points on this clonotype: The specificity of this receptor is unknown. Base qualities are missing; no much larger clone stands one base away.

The library was made by RT-PCR. Sequenced on a NextSeq 550. The public reads were reanalyzed by TCRdb: fastp trimming at Q25, MiXCR alignment, in-frame beta chains only. Entries that share a CDR3 protein sequence are merged under the most common genes and DNA. This sample is represented by some 87,000 distinct CDR3 sequences; roughly 50% of them were singletons. The biggest ten clones account for roughly three fifths of the sample. The chain uses TRBV6-5 and TRBJ1-5, and perhaps TRBD1 as D gene, on 5 matching bases. The clonotype originates from a human donor who was either an allogeneic HSCT recipient or a stem cell or donor lymphocyte infusion donor (not recorded which). It is not recorded whose cells these are; they may come from a transplant donor. The source material was blood, either unsorted or a sorted T cell fraction (not recorded which). The CDR3 protein is CASSYLGVGQPQHF. The nucleotide sequence reads as follows: TGTGCCAGCAGTTACTTAGGGGTAGGCCAGCCCCAGCATTTT.